The sequence of this T cell receptor (beta chain) was determined in a study of tumour-infiltrating T cells in Burkitt lymphoma (TCRdb year 2020). Broadly, across the study: TCR repertoire data were compared against clinical outcome, and productive clonality predicted overall survival and progression-free survival independently of established prognostic factors such as age at diagnosis.

To note about this clone: Which antigen it targets is not known. No base quality information exists; no much larger clone differs at one position.

Libraries were made using the immunoSEQ multiplex PCR assay. The table comes from immuneACCESS by way of TCRdb, which keeps in-frame sequences with V and J called. Part of the clones is missing from these tables; in studies checked, under half for an unresolved V gene and the rest for unknown reasons. The sample table records 13,000 to 15,000 clones; around 80% of these occur just once. The ten biggest clones cover roughly 6.6% of the sample. The CDR3 runs 14 amino acids, cysteine and phenylalanine included. CDR3 DNA is the only sequence kept; it has 42 bases, read in frame from the first base. CDR1 and CDR2 are read off the germline V gene as ENHRY and SYGVKD. V is cut back by 2 bases and J by 3 bases, with 3 bases in the junction unmatched.

This sequence was found in a human donor with diffuse large B-cell lymphoma. The sequenced sample consisted of tumor tissue. The chain was built from TRBV10-3 and TRBJ2-5, with 7 bases aligning to TRBD1. The CDR3 has the sequence CAISEGQGEETQYF. The nucleotide sequence reads as follows: TGTGCCATCAGTGAGGGGCAGGGGGAAGAGACCCAGTACTTC.